This entry lists 23 T cell receptor beta chains sequenced from one sample in a study of OX40 agonist ivuxolimab in advanced cancers. Library preparation was by the immunoSEQ multiplex PCR assay. TCRdb took over this immuneACCESS table, retaining in-frame rearrangements with V and J assigned. Such tables are incomplete; in checked studies, under half of the missing clones stem from an unresolved V gene, and the remainder is unexplained. The table for this sample lists 65,000 to 95,000 clones; approximately 90% of them were counted only once. The top ten hold about 0.54% of the sample. Material: CD4+ or CD8+ T cells sorted from blood, obtained in a trial of the OX40 agonist ivuxolimab. The receptors originated from an adult with an advanced solid tumor such as melanoma, head and neck, liver or kidney cancer.

The genes are TRBV28 and TRBJ2-7; 9 nucleotides line up with TRBD1. The CDR3 has 14 residues. In germline, CDR1 is MDHEN, CDR2 SYDVKM. The trim removed 3 bases at V and 12 bases at J, leaving 12 bases unmatched. DNA for the CDR3: TGTGCCAGCAGTTTTCAATCCGGGACAGGGCATAGGTACTTC. Encoded protein: CASSFQSGTGHRYF.

J is TRBJ2-2 and V is TRBV9, with a weak D call TRBD2 (6 bases). Germline V CDR1 and CDR2: SGDLS, YYNGEE. CDR3 length: 14 amino acids. Trimming cost V 4 bases and J 3 bases, with 10 bases left between them. The CDR3 sequence: CASSRTTYTGELFF. In nucleotides, the CDR3 is TGTGCCAGCAGCCGGACTACTTACACCGGGGAGCTGTTTTTT.

This clone was detected only once. The chain combines TRBV29-1 with TRBJ2-5, with D perhaps being TRBD1 or TRBD2 (6 bases each). Germline V gene sequence: CDR1 SQVTM, CDR2 ANQGSEA. V was pared by 0 bases and J by 9 bases, with 17 bases between. The CDR3 length is 14 residues. CDR3 nucleotides: TGCAGCGTTGAAGAAATGGTCGGGGGCGGGGCCCAGTACTTC. It encodes CSVEEMVGGGAQYF.

V and J are TRBV28 and TRBJ2-1; 10 nucleotides align to TRBD2. This CDR3 has 15 residues. With V trimmed by 6 bases and J by 0 bases, 2 bases remained unmatched. Per germline, CDR1 MDHEN and CDR2 SYDVKM. The CDR3 nucleotides are TGTGCCAGCAGCCCTAGCGGGAGCTCCTACAATGAGCAGTTCTTC. It yields the protein CASSPSGSSYNEQFF.

This chain joins TRBV5-6 and TRBJ2-7, with D unclear. In germline, CDR1 is SGHDT, CDR2 YYEEEE. This CDR3 is built from 14 residues. V was pared by 4 bases and J by 0 bases, with 11 bases between. As DNA, the CDR3 is TGTGCCAGCAGCCCAGGTCCGAGCTCCTACGAGCAGTACTTC. Its protein is CASSPGPSSYEQYF.

The rearrangement uses TRBV29-1 and TRBJ2-1; 13 bases align to TRBD2. The ends lost 7 bases at V and 7 bases at J; junction bases unmatched: 7. This CDR3 region has 14 residues. Germline V CDR1 and CDR2: SQVTM, ANQGSEA. CDR3 DNA: TGCAGCGCGCGGACTAGCGGGAGAGCAAATGAGCAGTTCTTC. It yields the protein CSARTSGRANEQFF.

The chain combines TRBV7-3 with TRBJ2-5, with 9 bases that match TRBD1. The J call may be incorrect, as the DNA end agrees better with TRBJ2-7. Germline V gene data show CDR1 as SGHTA and CDR2 as FQGTGA. CDR3 length: 14 residues. DNA of the CDR3: TGTGCCAGCAACAGAGGACAGGGGCCAGACGAGCAGTACTTC. This sequence encodes CASNRGQGPDEQYF.

V and J are TRBV11-3 and TRBJ1-1, with D tentatively TRBD1 (6 bases). The CDR3 consists of 14 residues. CDR1 and CDR2 from the germline V gene are SGHNT and YENEEA. The V gene lost 5 bases and the J gene lost 4 bases, with 14 bases spanning the gap. CDR3 bases: TGTGCCAGCAGCCGAGGGGGATCTGGCACTGAAGCTTTCTTT. Translated: CASSRGGSGTEAFF.

The V call is TRBV7-8, the J call TRBJ2-7; D is undetermined. Germline V gene sequence: CDR1 SGHVS, CDR2 FQNEAQ. V lost 0 bases to trimming and J lost 3 bases, with 6 bases between them. The CDR3 has 13 residues. The DNA for the CDR3 is TGTGCCAGCAGCTTAGCGCAGCTCTACGAGCAGTACTTC. Residues: CASSLAQLYEQYF.

V gene TRBV19 combines with J gene TRBJ1-6; 7 bases line up with TRBD1. Germline V gene data show CDR1 as LNHDA and CDR2 as SQIVND (reference sequence). The junction had 1 base not matched to a gene; V was cut back by 2 bases and J by 6 bases. The CDR3 is made up of 14 amino acids. The CDR3, as DNA: TGTGCCAGTAGTATACAGGGGGTTAATTCACCCCTCCACTTT. Translating it yields CASSIQGVNSPLHF.

J is TRBJ1-2 and V is TRBV4-1; D possibly corresponds to TRBD1 (6 bases). V dropped 0 bases and J dropped 4 bases, with 15 bases sitting between them. CDR3 size: 16 residues. Germline values: CDR1 MGHRA, CDR2 YSYEKL. CDR3 nucleotide sequence: TGCGCCAGCAGCCAAGATAGGGGGGGGGCGACCTATGGCTACACCTTC. This gives the protein CASSQDRGGATYGYTF.

The rearrangement links TRBV9 to TRBJ1-2; TRBD1 aligns across 7 bases. The germline V gene has CDR1 SGDLS and CDR2 YYNGEE. CDR3 length: 13 amino acids. V lost 0 bases to trimming and J lost 8 bases; unmatched junction nucleotides: 4. The CDR3 DNA follows: TGTGCCAGCAGCGTAGTCCAGGGGGGAGGCTACACCTTC. This translates into CASSVVQGGGYTF.

This clone was picked up one time. The chain joins TRBV15 to TRBJ1-3; D call uncertain. This CDR3 spans 14 amino acids. The germline CDR1 and CDR2 sequences are LNHNV and YYDKDF (reference sequence). V shed 1 base and J shed 3 bases, with 7 bases lying between them. CDR3 protein: CATSRGVRGNTIYF. The CDR3 bases are TGTGCCACCAGCAGAGGGGTCCGTGGAAACACCATATATTTT. The variable domain in full, completed from reference TRBV15 and TRBJ1-3, reads DAMVIQNPRYQVTQFGKPVTLSCSQTLNHNVMYWYQQKSSQAPKLLFHYYDKDFNNEADTPDNFQSRRPNTSFCFLDIRSPGLGDTAMYLCATSRGVRGNTIYFGEGSWLTVV.

The rearrangement uses TRBV10-3 and TRBJ1-2, with 8 nucleotides matching TRBD1. In germline, CDR1 is ENHRY, CDR2 SYGVKD. The CDR3 is 13 residues long. Germline trimming cut 5 bases from V and 5 bases from J; bases unmatched to any gene: 4. The CDR3 coding sequence is TGTGCCATCAGTCCGGGACAGGATTATGGCTACACCTTC. As protein: CAISPGQDYGYTF.

This sequence joins TRBV11-2 and TRBJ2-7; D not certain. This CDR3 is built from 14 residues. Germline V gene sequence: CDR1 SGHAT, CDR2 FQNNGV. Trimming cost V 5 bases and J 3 bases, with 14 bases left between them. The CDR3 protein is CASSPAAPIYEQYF. CDR3 sequence (DNA): TGTGCCAGCAGCCCGGCGGCGCCTATCTACGAGCAGTACTTC.

Points on this clone: At one end, the junction sequence differs from germline, possibly due to a read error. The V gene is TRBV28, the J gene TRBJ2-2, with 7 bases matching TRBD2. CDR3 size: 12 residues. Germline loops: CDR1 MDHEN, CDR2 SYDVKM. The CDR3 sequence: CASREGGGELFF. The CDR3 DNA follows: TGTGCGAGCAGGGAGGGCGGCGGGGAGCTGTTTTTT.

The CDR3, as DNA: TGTGCCAGCAGCCCCGACCTTAACTATGGCTACACCTTC. It encodes CASSPDLNYGYTF. This chain connects TRBV7-9 to TRBJ1-2, with unresolved D. The length of the CDR3 is 13 residues. The germline V gene has CDR1 SEHNR and CDR2 FQNEAQ (reference sequence). Trimming shortened V by 5 bases and J by 1 base, and 8 bases separated the two germline ends.

V usage is TRBV19 and J usage is TRBJ1-4, with 9 bases aligning to TRBD1. With 2 bases clipped from V and 5 bases from J, the junction kept 12 bases outside the gene matches. The CDR3 covers 18 residues. The germline V gene encodes CDR1 LNHDA and CDR2 SQIVND (reference sequence). The CDR3 sequence is CASSILDRGWPTNEKLFF. The CDR3 DNA reads as TGTGCCAGTAGTATATTAGACAGGGGGTGGCCGACGAATGAAAAACTGTTTTTT.

The chain carries TRBV6-1 and TRBJ2-6; 8 bases match TRBD2. The V and J ends lost 4 bases and 2 bases, in that order; junction bases with no gene match: 7. CDR1 MNHNS and CDR2 SASEGT come from the germline V gene. The CDR3 covers 17 residues. CDR3 residues: CASSVLAGPAGANVLTF. The CDR3 DNA follows: TGTGCCAGCAGTGTCCTAGCGGGCCCAGCTGGGGCCAACGTCCTGACTTTC.

CDR3 sequence reads: CASSVVGSVNQPQHF. Written as DNA, the CDR3 is TGTGCCAGCAGCGTAGTTGGGTCGGTAAATCAGCCCCAGCATTTT. This chain joins TRBV9 and TRBJ1-5; no clear D gene. Trimming left V 0 bases short and J 4 bases short, with 11 bases between. Germline V gene sequence: CDR1 SGDLS, CDR2 YYNGEE. The CDR3 totals 15 residues.

CDR3 protein: CASSLALAQPGTHYEQYF. In DNA form, the CDR3 reads TGTGCCAGCAGCTTAGCGCTTGCCCAACCCGGGACGCACTACGAGCAGTACTTC. The J gene is TRBJ2-7, the V gene TRBV11-1; perhaps D is TRBD1 or TRBD2 (5 bases each). The CDR3 sequence is 18 residues long. CDR1 is SGHAT, CDR2 FQDESV, per germline (reference sequence). V lost 0 bases, J lost 3 bases, and 21 bases lay in between.

This clone was recorded once. This sequence joins TRBV15 and TRBJ2-1; D gene unclear. The germline gives CDR1 LNHNV, CDR2 YYDKDF (reference sequence). CDR3 length: 15 amino acids. Trimming took off 0 bases at V and 2 bases at J, with 8 bases between the two ends. The CDR3 coding sequence is TGTGCCACCAGCAGAGAATTAGTTACCTACAATGAGCAGTTCTTC. Its translation is CATSRELVTYNEQFF. Drawing the rest from reference TRBV15 and TRBJ2-1, the complete variable domain is DAMVIQNPRYQVTQFGKPVTLSCSQTLNHNVMYWYQQKSSQAPKLLFHYYDKDFNNEADTPDNFQSRRPNTSFCFLDIRSPGLGDTAMYLCATSRELVTYNEQFFGPGTRLTVL.

The chain recombines TRBV6-5 with TRBJ1-4, with a possible D match to TRBD1 (5 bases). Deletions cut 2 bases from V and 2 bases from J, with 9 bases between. The CDR3 totals 15 residues. Germline values: CDR1 MNHEY, CDR2 SVGAGI. The CDR3 sequence is CASSYPAGTNEKLFF. CDR3 coding DNA: TGTGCCAGCAGTTACCCGGCAGGGACTAATGAAAAACTGTTTTTT.